Shown below are 32 T cell receptor beta chains from a single sample sequenced in a study of T cell clonotyping in hematopoietic cell transplantation. Assay used: immunoSEQ multiplex PCR; TCRdb lists only in-frame clones, some missing. The profile shows more than 10,000 clones, more than 90% of them singletons. The material sequenced was PBMCs, taken 100 days after allogeneic stem cell transplant. The receptors originated from a female patient between 50 and 60 years old who had an allogeneic stem cell transplant from an unrelated donor, so the T cells may come from the graft donor. Some clones in this sample may be carry-over from other donors' samples.

The chain recombines TRBV6-4 with TRBJ2-6; D uncertain. CDR3 length: 17 amino acids. V lost 4 bases to trimming and J lost 0 bases, with 13 bases between them. The germline gives CDR1 MRHNA, CDR2 SNTAGT. As DNA, the CDR3 is TGTGCCAGCAGTGCTTTCCCGACCGGCTCTGGGGCCAACGTCCTGACTTTC. Protein sequence: CASSAFPTGSGANVLTF.

The genes are TRBV30 and TRBJ2-5; tentatively, D is TRBD2 (5 bases). Germline lookup yields CDR1 GTSNPN and CDR2 SVGIG (reference sequence). The CDR3 has 13 amino acids. V lost 3 bases, J lost 4 bases, and 12 bases lay in between. The CDR3 coding sequence is TGTGCCTGGAGAATTCGGGGTCGAGAGACCCAGTACTTC. Its protein product is CAWRIRGRETQYF.

J is TRBJ1-1 and V is TRBV11-2; D is unresolved. The germline CDR1 and CDR2 sequences are SGHAT and FQNNGV. Trimming stripped 2 bases from V and 2 bases from J, with 9 bases between. The CDR3 covers 14 residues. The CDR3 nucleotides read TGTGCCAGCAGCTTACCGGGGAGCAACACTGAAGCTTTCTTT. This codes for CASSLPGSNTEAFF.

The chain employs TRBV5-8 and TRBJ1-2, with D uncertain. Germline V gene lookup returns CDR1 SGHTS and CDR2 YDEGEE. CDR3 length: 12 residues. Trimming stripped 0 bases from V and 3 bases from J, with 3 bases between. CDR3 nucleotide sequence: TGTGCCAGCAGCTTGGAATACTATGGCTACACCTTC. It is translated as CASSLEYYGYTF.

CDR3 DNA sequence: TGTGCCAGCAGTTTAAACAATCAGCCCCAGCATTTT. Its translation: CASSLNNQPQHF. V and J are TRBV28 and TRBJ1-5, with D uncertain. The CDR3 loop spans 12 amino acids. V lost 2 bases, J lost 3 bases, and 2 bases lay in between. CDR1 and CDR2 from the germline V gene are MDHEN and SYDVKM.

The V call is TRBV28, the J call TRBJ2-7; unclear D gene. Germline CDR1 is MDHEN and CDR2 is SYDVKM. Trimming left V 6 bases short and J 0 bases short, with 6 bases between. The CDR3 runs to 12 residues. CDR3 residues: CASRTSSYEQYV. The CDR3 DNA follows: TGTGCCAGCAGGACCAGCTCCTACGAGCAGTACGTC.

The chain uses TRBV15 and TRBJ2-7; a weak D match, TRBD2 (5 bases). V shed 0 bases and J shed 0 bases, with 9 bases lying between them. In germline, CDR1 is LNHNV, CDR2 YYDKDF (reference sequence). This CDR3 is built from 15 residues. The CDR3 sequence is CATSREFGSSYEQYF. CDR3 nucleotides: TGTGCCACCAGCAGAGAATTTGGGAGCTCCTACGAGCAGTACTTC. The whole variable domain, remainder taken from reference TRBV15 and TRBJ2-7, is DAMVIQNPRYQVTQFGKPVTLSCSQTLNHNVMYWYQQKSSQAPKLLFHYYDKDFNNEADTPDNFQSRRPNTSFCFLDIRSPGLGDTAMYLCATSREFGSSYEQYFGPGTRLTVT.

The chain recombines TRBV11-2 with TRBJ2-5; a weak D match, TRBD2 (6 bases). Per the germline V gene, CDR1 is SGHAT and CDR2 is FQNNGV. The V end was cut by 5 bases, the J end by 10 bases, with 14 bases between. This CDR3 has 12 residues. CDR3 protein: CASSPGGVGQYF. Here the CDR3 DNA reads TGTGCCAGCAGCCCAGGCGGGGTTGGCCAGTACTTC.

The chain joins TRBV6-5 to TRBJ2-1; D remains unclear. This CDR3 contains 13 residues. V was cut by 6 bases and J by 7 bases, with 13 bases left in between. Germline CDR1 and CDR2: MNHEY and SVGAGI. The chain's CDR3 is CASSPGLLNEQFF. CDR3 coding DNA: TGTGCCAGCAGCCCAGGCCTGTTGAATGAGCAGTTCTTC.

This clone appeared a few times. This sequence joins TRBV19 and TRBJ1-5; TRBD1 aligns across 7 bases. CDR1 and CDR2 (germline): LNHDA, SQIVND (reference sequence). After removal of 8 bases from V and 7 bases from J, the junction contained 8 bases not matched to a gene. The CDR3 has 13 residues. In nucleotides, the CDR3 is TGTGCCAGTGCCGACAGGGCAAGGCAGCCCCAGCATTTT. Residues: CASADRARQPQHF.

The chain is built from TRBV6-5 and TRBJ1-1; a weak D match, TRBD1 (6 bases). CDR1 MNHEY and CDR2 SVGAGI come from the germline V gene. CDR3 length equals 16 residues. Trimming left V 0 bases short and J 7 bases short, with 18 bases between. The chain's CDR3 is CASSYSLQGPHIEAFF. CDR3 nucleotides: TGTGCCAGCAGTTACTCGCTTCAGGGGCCCCATATTGAAGCTTTCTTT.

This clone was recorded a few times. The chain links TRBV29-1 to TRBJ1-1; perhaps TRBD1 as D (5 bases). Between the trimmed V and J ends, which lost 7 bases and 5 bases, there was a span of 8 bases. The CDR3 spans 10 residues. The germline gives CDR1 SQVTM, CDR2 ANQGSEA. CDR3 coding DNA: TGCAGCGCTTGGGGGACTGAAGCTTTCTTT. The encoded protein is CSAWGTEAFF.

This rearrangement joins TRBV7-8 to TRBJ2-7; 7 positions agree with TRBD1. Per the germline V gene, CDR1 is SGHVS and CDR2 is FQNEAQ. Losses at the gene ends were 10 bases for V and 2 bases for J; bases not matched to a gene: 5. This CDR3 comprises 12 residues. CDR3 residues: CATGDSPYEQYF. The DNA for the CDR3 is TGTGCCACCGGGGACAGTCCCTACGAGCAGTACTTC.

This chain connects TRBV6-5 to TRBJ2-7; 14 bases fit TRBD2. Germline CDR1 and CDR2: MNHEY and SVGAGI. This CDR3 comprises 16 residues. J lost 3 bases, V lost 4 bases, and 5 bases had no gene match. CDR3 residues: CASSFVGTSGSYEQYF. CDR3 DNA sequence: TGTGCCAGCAGTTTCGTCGGGACTAGCGGGAGCTACGAGCAGTACTTC.

V gene TRBV2 combines with J gene TRBJ1-2; the D gene is possibly TRBD1 (6 bases). Germline V CDR1 and CDR2: SNHLY, FYNNEI. V dropped 1 base and J dropped 2 bases, with 14 bases sitting between them. The CDR3 runs 16 residues. Here the CDR3 DNA reads TGTGCCAGCAGTGAAGTCAGGGGAGGTATCAACTATGGCTACACCTTC. Its protein product is CASSEVRGGINYGYTF.

This chain uses TRBV7-9 with TRBJ2-3, with 8 nucleotides matching TRBD2. V gave up 5 bases and J gave up 0 bases; unmatched junction bases: 4. Germline values: CDR1 SEHNR, CDR2 FQNEAQ (reference sequence). The CDR3 runs 15 residues. This chain's CDR3 is CASSVGGGSTDTQYF. The CDR3 DNA reads as TGTGCCAGCAGCGTCGGGGGGGGTAGCACAGATACGCAGTATTTT.

The chain recombines TRBV27 with TRBJ2-1, with a weak D call TRBD2 (5 bases). The CDR3 consists of 14 residues. Germline CDR1 and CDR2: MNHEY and SMNVEV (reference sequence). The germline V and J ends were trimmed by 5 bases and 4 bases, with 12 bases remaining between them. CDR3 protein: CASSPGLDYNEQFF. The CDR3 nucleotides are TGTGCCAGCAGTCCCGGACTGGATTACAATGAGCAGTTCTTC.

J is TRBJ1-1 and V is TRBV10-3, with a tentative D call TRBD1 (5 bases). V was shortened by 2 bases and J by 0 bases, with 10 bases between the two germline ends. Germline assignment: CDR1 ENHRY and CDR2 SYGVKD. There are 15 residues in the CDR3. CDR3 sequence (DNA): TGTGCCATCAGTGAGACCCAGGACATGAACACTGAAGCTTTCTTT. Its protein product is CAISETQDMNTEAFF.

The V gene is TRBV29-1, the J gene TRBJ2-3; 9 bases agree with TRBD2. V shed 3 bases, J shed 2 bases, and the junction held 6 bases outside the gene matches. The CDR3 consists of 15 residues. CDR1 is SQVTM and CDR2 is ANQGSEA in the germline V gene. CDR3 DNA: TGCAGCGTTGACAGGCTAGCGGGGCCCACAGATACGCAGTATTTT. It yields the protein CSVDRLAGPTDTQYF.

J is TRBJ1-2 and V is TRBV29-1; no clear D. This CDR3 is 12 amino acids long. Looked up from germline, CDR1 is SQVTM and CDR2 is ANQGSEA. Trimming took off 7 bases at V and 5 bases at J, with 14 bases between the two ends. The CDR3 here is CSGGVAGYGYTF. CDR3 nucleotides: TGCAGCGGTGGTGTCGCCGGGTATGGCTACACCTTC.

The V call is TRBV28, the J call TRBJ1-2; D gene uncertain. Trimming left V 4 bases short and J 4 bases short, with 13 bases between. The CDR3 totals 14 residues. CDR1 is MDHEN and CDR2 is SYDVKM in the germline V gene. The CDR3, as DNA: TGTGCCAGCAGTTCAACCGGGCCTTTCTATGGCTACACCTTC. Residues: CASSSTGPFYGYTF.

This sequence joins TRBV30 and TRBJ2-7, with a weak D call TRBD1 (5 bases). Trimming stripped 0 bases from V and 4 bases from J, with 13 bases between. CDR1 is GTSNPN, CDR2 SVGIG, per germline (reference sequence). This CDR3 has 14 residues. CDR3 in DNA: TGTGCCTGGAGTGTGAGCTCAGGGTTATACGAGCAGTACTTC. It yields the protein CAWSVSSGLYEQYF. Supplemented by reference TRBV30 and TRBJ2-7, the full variable domain reads SQTIHQWPATLVQPVGSPLSLECTVEGTSNPNLYWYRQAAGRGLQLLFYSVGIGQISSEVPQNLSASRPQDRQFILSSKKLLLSDSGFYLCAWSVSSGLYEQYFGPGTRLTVT.

The J gene is TRBJ2-3, the V gene TRBV5-6, with D unresolved. The CDR3 loop spans 14 amino acids. Germline V gene lookup returns CDR1 SGHDT and CDR2 YYEEEE. V lost 4 bases and J 0 bases, leaving 9 bases between the germline ends. The CDR3 DNA sequence: TGTGCCAGCAGCGGTGAATATAGCACAGATACGCAGTATTTT. This translates into CASSGEYSTDTQYF. The full variable domain, its missing parts supplied by reference TRBV5-6 and TRBJ2-3, is DAGVTQSPTHLIKTRGQQVTLRCSPKSGHDTVSWYQQALGQGPQFIFQYYEEEERQRGNFPDRFSGHQFPNYSSELNVNALLLGDSALYLCASSGEYSTDTQYFGPGTRLTVL.

The chain has TRBV13 and TRBJ1-1; TRBD1 is a possible D gene (6 bases). V was trimmed by 1 base and J by 1 base, leaving 7 bases between them. Germline V gene lookup returns CDR1 PRHDT and CDR2 FYEKMQ (reference sequence). The CDR3 runs to 14 residues. CDR3 sequence reads: CASSLEGENTEAFF. DNA of the CDR3: TGTGCCAGCAGCTTAGAGGGGGAGAACACTGAAGCTTTCTTT.

The chain carries TRBV7-2 and TRBJ1-1; D might be TRBD1 (5 bases). Trimming pared 1 base from V and 11 bases from J, leaving 8 bases between. The germline gives CDR1 SGHTA, CDR2 FQGNSA. The CDR3 loop spans 11 amino acids. The CDR3 coding sequence is TGTGCCAGCAGCTTAGGGGGGAGGGCTTTCTTT. Protein sequence: CASSLGGRAFF.

This chain links TRBV11-2 with TRBJ1-1; D ambiguous. From germline, CDR1 is SGHAT and CDR2 FQNNGV. The CDR3 length is 14 residues. Trimming removed 5 bases at V and 4 bases at J, with 14 bases between. CDR3 residues: CASSIYPTLTEAFF. The CDR3 coding sequence is TGTGCCAGCAGCATATACCCGACACTCACTGAAGCTTTCTTT. Based on the CDR3 plus reference TRBV11-2 and TRBJ1-1, the full variable domain is EAGVAQSPRYKIIEKRQSVAFWCNPISGHATLYWYQQILGQGPKLLIQFQNNGVVDDSQLPKDRFSAERLKGVDSTLKIQPAKLEDSAVYLCASSIYPTLTEAFFGQGTRLTVV.

Written as DNA, the CDR3 is TGCGCCAGCAGCCAAAAGACAGGGTACGACGAGCAGTACTTC. The encoded protein is CASSQKTGYDEQYF. The chain is built from TRBV4-1 and TRBJ2-7; 7 bases agree with TRBD1. The length of the CDR3 is 14 residues. J gave up 5 bases and V 2 bases, and 6 bases lay outside the gene matches. CDR1 and CDR2 (germline): MGHRA, YSYEKL.

This clone was seen a few times. The chain carries TRBV5-1 and TRBJ1-2, with 10 bases that match TRBD1. In germline, CDR1 is SGHRS, CDR2 YFSETQ. J lost 4 bases, V lost 4 bases, and 4 bases had no gene match. The CDR3 loop spans 14 amino acids. The CDR3: CASSPGQGGYGYTF. DNA for the CDR3: TGCGCCAGCAGCCCCGGACAGGGGGGCTATGGCTACACCTTC.

V gene TRBV6-5 combines with J gene TRBJ2-1, with TRBD2 matching 7 bases. CDR3 length equals 14 residues. Unmatched junction bases numbered 10, after V lost 10 bases and J lost 4 bases. Germline CDR1 is MNHEY and CDR2 is SVGAGI. CDR3 coding DNA: TGTGCCACCCTGGGGGGGAGAGGGTACAATGAGCAGTTCTTC. Translating it yields CATLGGRGYNEQFF.

This CDR3 is CSVIAGAPTYEQYF. The CDR3 DNA follows: TGCAGCGTTATAGCGGGAGCTCCCACCTACGAGCAGTACTTC. The chain has TRBV29-1 and TRBJ2-7; 9 nucleotides match TRBD2. CDR3 length: 14 residues. With 5 bases clipped from V and 2 bases from J, the junction kept 7 bases outside the gene matches. Germline V gives CDR1 SQVTM, CDR2 ANQGSEA.

The rearrangement links TRBV4-3 to TRBJ1-2; D perhaps matches TRBD1 (5 bases). This CDR3 has 16 residues. Per germline, CDR1 LGHNA and CDR2 YSLEER. V was trimmed by 0 bases and J by 1 base, leaving 12 bases between them. The CDR3 DNA reads TGCGCCAGCAGCCAAGATTTGGGAGGGGTTAACTATGGCTACACCTTC. It is translated as CASSQDLGGVNYGYTF.

The J gene is TRBJ1-1, the V gene TRBV2; D unresolved. V lost 5 bases to trimming and J lost 1 base, with 8 bases between them. The CDR3 runs 13 residues. Per the germline V gene, CDR1 is SNHLY and CDR2 is FYNNEI. The CDR3, as DNA: TGTGCCAGCAGTTCCGAAAGGAACACTGAAGCTTTCTTT. Residues: CASSSERNTEAFF.